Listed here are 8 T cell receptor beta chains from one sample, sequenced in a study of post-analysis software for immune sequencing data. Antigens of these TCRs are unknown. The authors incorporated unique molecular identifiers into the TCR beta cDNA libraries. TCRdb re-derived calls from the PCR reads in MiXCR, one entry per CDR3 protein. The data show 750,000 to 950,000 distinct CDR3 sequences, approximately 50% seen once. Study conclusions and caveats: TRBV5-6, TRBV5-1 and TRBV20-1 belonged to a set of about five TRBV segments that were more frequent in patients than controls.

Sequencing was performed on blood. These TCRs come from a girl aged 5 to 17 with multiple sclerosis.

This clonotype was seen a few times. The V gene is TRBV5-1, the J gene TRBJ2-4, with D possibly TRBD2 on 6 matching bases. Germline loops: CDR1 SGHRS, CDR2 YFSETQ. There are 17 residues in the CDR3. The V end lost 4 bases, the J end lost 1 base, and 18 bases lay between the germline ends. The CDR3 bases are TGCGCCAGCAGCATTAGCGGTGCGCTGGGTGCCAAAAACATTCAGTACTTC. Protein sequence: CASSISGALGAKNIQYF.

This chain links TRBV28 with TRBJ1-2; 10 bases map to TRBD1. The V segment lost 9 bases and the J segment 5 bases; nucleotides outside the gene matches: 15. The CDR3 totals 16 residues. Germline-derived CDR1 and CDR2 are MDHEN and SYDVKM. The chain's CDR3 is CASQPSDRGLTYGYTF. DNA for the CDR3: TGTGCCAGTCAGCCCAGTGACAGGGGGCTGACTTATGGCTACACCTTC.

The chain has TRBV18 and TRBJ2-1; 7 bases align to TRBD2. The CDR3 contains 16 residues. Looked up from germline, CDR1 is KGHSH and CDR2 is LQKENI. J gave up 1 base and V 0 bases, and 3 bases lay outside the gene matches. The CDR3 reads CASSPPRDYSYNEQFF. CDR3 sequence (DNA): TGTGCCAGCTCACCACCCAGGGACTATTCCTACAATGAGCAGTTCTTC.

The CDR3 loop is CSYSYSNQPQHF. In DNA form, the CDR3 reads TGCAGCTACAGTTATAGCAATCAGCCCCAGCATTTT. The chain uses TRBV29-1 and TRBJ1-5; D unclear. Trimming removed 8 bases at V and 0 bases at J, with 8 bases between. Germline loops: CDR1 SQVTM, CDR2 ANQGSEA. This CDR3 has 12 amino acids.

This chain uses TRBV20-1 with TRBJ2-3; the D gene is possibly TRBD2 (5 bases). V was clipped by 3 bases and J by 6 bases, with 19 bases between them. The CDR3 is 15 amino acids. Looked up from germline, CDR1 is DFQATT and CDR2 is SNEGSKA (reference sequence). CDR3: CSARSQRSPRDTQYF. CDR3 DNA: TGCAGTGCTAGGAGCCAGCGGTCTCCCCGGGATACGCAGTATTTT.

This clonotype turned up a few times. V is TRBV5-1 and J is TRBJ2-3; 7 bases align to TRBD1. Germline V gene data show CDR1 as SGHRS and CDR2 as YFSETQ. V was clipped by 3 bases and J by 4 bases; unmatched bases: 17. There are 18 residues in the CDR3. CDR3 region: CASSSMRGQELSADTQYF. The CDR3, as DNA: TGCGCCAGCAGCTCCATGAGAGGACAGGAGCTTAGCGCAGATACGCAGTATTTT.

CDR3 bases: TGTGCCAGCAAGGGAGCCGGCACAGATACGCAGTATTTT. It specifies CASKGAGTDTQYF. The chain is built from TRBV25-1 and TRBJ2-3; D is possibly TRBD2 (5 bases). V was cut by 7 bases and J by 1 base, with 9 bases left in between. Per the germline V gene, CDR1 is MGHDK and CDR2 is SYGVNS. The CDR3 totals 13 residues.

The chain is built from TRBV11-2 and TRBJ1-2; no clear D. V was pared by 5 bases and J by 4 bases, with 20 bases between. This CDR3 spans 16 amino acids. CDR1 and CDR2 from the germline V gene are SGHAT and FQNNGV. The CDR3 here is CASSPGPRRISYGYTF. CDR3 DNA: TGTGCCAGCAGCCCTGGCCCGCGCCGGATATCCTATGGCTACACCTTC.